Listed below are T cell receptor beta chains from one sample, sequenced in a study of CD8 T cells in Susac syndrome. TCRdb processed the immunoSEQ multiplex PCR reads anew with MiXCR; each CDR3 protein has one entry. The sample carries some 120,000 distinct CDR3 sequences, about 93% recorded once. The sample comprised CD8+ T cells from PBMCs. These receptors were collected from a human donor with multiple sclerosis. CDR3s include the opening cysteine and the closing phenylalanine or tryptophan. The order of the fields is D gene, J gene, V gene, clone size, CDR3 DNA, CDR3 protein. D genes are given only for firm matches. Expanded clones are given a class, and other clones once, few, many or no size at all.

. | TRBJ1-6 | TRBV25-1 | . | TGTGCCAGCAGTGAAGCGGCAGGGGCTAATTCACCCCTCCACTTT | CASSEAAGANSPLHF
. | TRBJ2-7 | TRBV6-5 | . | TGTGCCAGCAGTTACGGGTCGGGGGAGCAGTACTTC | CASSYGSGEQYF
. | TRBJ2-4 | TRBV7-6 | . | TGTGCCAGCAGCCCCCGCCCAGCCAAAAACATTCAGTACTTC | CASSPRPAKNIQYF
. | TRBJ2-7 | TRBV4-1 | few | TGCGCCAGCAGCCAGGGGGGGCACTACGAGCAGTACTTC | CASSQGGHYEQYF
. | TRBJ2-1 | TRBV19 | . | TGTGCCAGTAGTTACGGAGGGGTCCCTTCCTACAATGAGCAGTTCTTC | CASSYGGVPSYNEQFF
. | TRBJ2-1 | TRBV28 | . | TGTGCCAGCAGCCGGACGGTTTCCTACAATGAGCAGTTCTTC | CASSRTVSYNEQFF
TRBD1 | TRBJ2-7 | TRBV3-1 | few | TGTGCCAGCAGCCCTCGGGACAGTACCTACGAGCAGTACTTC | CASSPRDSTYEQYF
TRBD1 | TRBJ1-1 | TRBV5-4 | . | TGTGCCAGCAGCTCCGGACAGGGAGGAGCTTTCTTT | CASSSGQGGAFF
. | TRBJ2-5 | TRBV25-1 | . | TGTGCCAGCAGTGAGAGGGTCGAAGAGACCCAGTACTTC | CASSERVEETQYF
TRBD2 | TRBJ2-1 | TRBV6-6 | . | TGTGCCAGCAGTTACTCGCGGGAGACCCTTTACAATGAGCAGTTCTTC | CASSYSRETLYNEQFF
TRBD1 | TRBJ2-1 | TRBV4-2 | . | TGTGCCAGCAGCCAAGATCCCGGACAGGGGGCGGACAATGAGCAGTTCTTC | CASSQDPGQGADNEQFF
TRBD2 | TRBJ2-7 | TRBV19 | . | TGTGCCAGTAGTATTGATTCGGGACTAGGGATCTACGAGCAGTACTTC | CASSIDSGLGIYEQYF
. | TRBJ2-3 | TRBV6-5 | . | TGTGCCAGCAGTCGTTGGATCTCAGATACGCAGTATTTT | CASSRWISDTQYF
TRBD2 | TRBJ2-1 | TRBV20-1 | . | TGCAGTGCTAGACCTTGGGGCGGGAGGGCGAATGAGCAGTTCTTC | CSARPWGGRANEQFF
. | TRBJ2-1 | TRBV28 | . | TGTGCCAGCAGCCTACGGGGGCCGAGAAGAAATGAGCAGTTCTTC | CASSLRGPRRNEQFF
TRBD1 | TRBJ2-5 | TRBV5-6 | . | TGTGCCAGCAGCCTGACAGGGGCTGGCGAGACCCAGTACTTC | CASSLTGAGETQYF
. | TRBJ2-1 | TRBV27 | . | TGTGCCAGCAGTTTTCTAGACAATGAGCAGTTCTTC | CASSFLDNEQFF
. | TRBJ1-2 | TRBV4-1 | . | TGCGCCAGCAGCCAGCGATCTAGGACCGGGGGCTACACCTTC | CASSQRSRTGGYTF
TRBD1 | TRBJ2-1 | TRBV5-6 | . | TGTGCCAGCAGCTTTCTAATGGACAGGGGGCGAGAGCAGTTCTTC | CASSFLMDRGREQFF
. | TRBJ1-5 | TRBV12-3/TRBV12-4 | . | TGTGCCAGCAGTTTGTGTGTGAGTCAGCCCCAGCATTTT | CASSLCVSQPQHF
. | TRBJ1-5 | TRBV3-1 | . | TGTGCCAGCGGGGACATTTATAGCAATCAGCCCCAGCATTTT | CASGDIYSNQPQHF
. | TRBJ2-2 | TRBV20-1 | once | TGCAGTGCTATAGGGGGCACCGGGGAGCTGTTTTTT | CSAIGGTGELFF
. | TRBJ2-7 | TRBV7-9 | . | TGTGCCAGCAGCCCCACGGAGGCGGCCGAGCAGTACTTC | CASSPTEAAEQYF
TRBD1 | TRBJ2-7 | TRBV13 | . | TGTGCCAGCAGCTTACGGACAGGGGCTCCGAAGCAGTACTTC | CASSLRTGAPKQYF
TRBD2 | TRBJ2-7 | TRBV7-9 | . | TGTGCCAGCAGCCGGGTAAGCGGGAGCTACGAGCAGTACTTC | CASSRVSGSYEQYF
TRBD1 | TRBJ2-2 | TRBV28 | . | TGTGCCAGCAGTTTCTCGATAAACCCCAGGGGGCAGGGCACCGGGGAGCTGTTTTTT | CASSFSINPRGQGTGELFF
. | TRBJ1-1 | TRBV7-2 | . | TGTGCCAGCAGCCTCTCGGGGACTTCGAACACTGAAGCTTTCTTT | CASSLSGTSNTEAFF
TRBD1 | TRBJ2-4 | TRBV28 | . | TGTGCCAGCAGAACCGGGACAGGGCGCGTTGGACAGTACTTC | CASRTGTGRVGQYF
. | TRBJ1-4 | TRBV23-1 | . | TGCGCCAGGTTGGGCCCTCCAGGTGAAAAACTGTTTTTT | CARLGPPGEKLFF